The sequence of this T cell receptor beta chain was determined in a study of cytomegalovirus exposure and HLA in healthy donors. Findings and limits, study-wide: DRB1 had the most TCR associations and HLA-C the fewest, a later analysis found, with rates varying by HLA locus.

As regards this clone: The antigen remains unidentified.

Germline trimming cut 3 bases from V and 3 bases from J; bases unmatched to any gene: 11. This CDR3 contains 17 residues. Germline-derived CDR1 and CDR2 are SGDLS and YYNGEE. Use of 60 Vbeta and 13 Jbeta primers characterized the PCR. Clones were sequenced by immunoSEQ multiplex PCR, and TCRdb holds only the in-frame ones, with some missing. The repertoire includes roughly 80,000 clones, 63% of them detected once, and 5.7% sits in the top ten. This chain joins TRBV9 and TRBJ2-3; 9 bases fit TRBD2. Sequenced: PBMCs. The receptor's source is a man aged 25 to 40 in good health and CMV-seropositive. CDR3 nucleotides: TGTGCCAGCAGCGGAGGAGCGGGAGGAGTTTCGACAGATACGCAGTATTTT. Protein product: CASSGGAGGVSTDTQYF. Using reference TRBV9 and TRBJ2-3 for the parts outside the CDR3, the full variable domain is DSGVTQTPKHLITATGQRVTLRCSPRSGDLSVYWYQQSLDQGLQFLIQYYNGEERAKGNILERFSAQQFPDLHSELNLSSLELGDSALYFCASSGGAGGVSTDTQYFGPGTRLTVL.